This paragraph covers one T cell receptor (beta chain) sequence. Produced via immunoSEQ multiplex PCR; TCRdb's table is partial and in-frame only. The sample holds about 80,000 clones; about 78% are singletons and the top ten take approximately 16%. This entry comes from a study of blood T cell repertoires in COVID-19. About the research overall: Sources were T cells, B-cell-depleted T cells, or PBMCs; the material itself was cDNA or gDNA.

The germline gives CDR1 SGHTA, CDR2 FQGNSA. Trimming took 4 bases from V and 0 from J, leaving 13 bases between them. The CDR3 totals 16 residues. The V call is TRBV7-2, the J call TRBJ1-3; D unresolved. The sequence derives from a human donor in a cohort sampled during active COVID-19. The specimen was peripheral blood. In nucleotides, the CDR3 is TGTGCCAGCAGCTCAACAGCTTTCATCTCTGGAAACACCATATATTTT. The encoded protein is CASSSTAFISGNTIYF.